This TCR beta chain appears in the sequencing data of a study of T cell repertoires in cytomegalovirus infection. TCRdb called the reads again in MiXCR, with one record for every CDR3 protein. The data hold some 800,000 distinct CDR3 sequences, with approximately 32% observed a single time. For this clonotype: Its antigen is currently unknown. One end of the junction fails to match germline, which may point to a read error.

Study conclusions and caveats: Cumulative public TCR beta family frequency identified CMV carriers with the relevant HLA. HLA-C-restricted CMV-specific TCR beta clonotypes prevailed in the ex vivo response.

CDR1 MGHRA and CDR2 YSYEKL come from the germline V gene. The CDR3 consists of 14 residues. The sequences come from cultured CD8+ T cells from PBMCs, collected from culture after CMV antigen stimulation. The V call is TRBV4-1, the J call TRBJ1-2; D is uncertain. This receptor was identified in a human donor in good health (CMV status not recorded). Some clones in this sample may be carry-over from other donors' samples. The CDR3: CASTQGRSNYGYTF. CDR3 nucleotides: TGCGCCAGCACCCAAGGCAGATCCAACTATGGCTACACCTTC.